These T cell receptor beta chains were read from a single sample in a study of cytomegalovirus exposure and HLA in healthy donors. The repertoire was sequenced with immunoSEQ multiplex PCR; TCRdb's copy has only in-frame clones and lacks some. The sample yields 110,000 or so clones, over 70% seen once. The specimen sequenced was PBMCs. Receptor source: a man between 25 and 39 years old in good health and CMV-seronegative. CDR3s include the opening cysteine and the closing phenylalanine or tryptophan. Each record gives: V gene, J gene, CDR3 protein.

TRBV10-3	TRBJ2-2	CAISESIDTGELFF
TRBV6-4	TRBJ1-1	CASSAIANTEAFF
TRBV27	TRBJ1-2	CASSSQGGDYGYTF
TRBV6-5	TRBJ1-1	CASTRQGAAEAFF
TRBV7-6	TRBJ2-1	CASSALAEQFF
TRBV2	TRBJ2-7	CASNPEDRRYEQYF
TRBV7-2	TRBJ2-1	CASSLQRGVDEQFF
TRBV19	TRBJ2-7	CASRGAYEQYF
TRBV5-8	TRBJ1-5	CASSLGDRGQFNQPQHF
TRBV7-9	TRBJ1-1	CASSLAYSTEAFF
TRBV30	TRBJ2-7	CAWSWGQGTKEQYF
TRBV29-1	TRBJ2-4	CSVEPGGAKNIQYF
TRBV9	TRBJ2-2	CASSATGELFF
TRBV29-1	TRBJ2-5	CSGEQGAGETQYF
TRBV19	TRBJ2-4	CASSIVTQGRDIQYF
TRBV5-1	TRBJ1-2	CASSPRQGNYGYTF
TRBV4-2	TRBJ2-7	CASSQDLKGGRTSGAYEQYF
TRBV2	TRBJ1-5	CASSKDRTNSNQPQHF
TRBV11-2	TRBJ2-1	CASSGLSSYNEQFF
TRBV5-1	TRBJ2-3	CASSASSGSADTQYF
TRBV27	TRBJ1-2	CASSTRPGENGYTF
TRBV9	TRBJ1-1	CASSGGGGMGVNTEAFF
TRBV28	TRBJ2-7	CASSPTPLPYEQYF
TRBV9	TRBJ2-3	CASSVARADTQYF
TRBV7-2	TRBJ2-7	CASGTSGHPFEQYF
TRBV30	TRBJ2-7	CAWGDRIPYEQYF
TRBV6-1	TRBJ2-1	CASSEGLATYSSSYNEQFF
TRBV27	TRBJ2-3	CASLGTTTDTQYF
TRBV6-6	TRBJ1-1	CASSPLDRGRVEAFF
TRBV5-1	TRBJ1-6	CASSFPGENSPLHF
TRBV6-1	TRBJ1-2	CASADSFYGYTF
TRBV19	TRBJ2-7	CASSITLAGAYEQYF
TRBV11-3	TRBJ2-1	CASSSPTSGGIGEQFF
TRBV6-4	TRBJ1-2	CASSAAGYGYTF
TRBV6-5	TRBJ2-7	CASSDLAGSYEQYF
TRBV5-1	TRBJ2-7	CASSFRGSGTGTYEQYF
TRBV13	TRBJ2-5	CASSSDQKPSGQWVRETQYF
TRBV7-3	TRBJ1-1	CASSPQGKTEAFF
TRBV18	TRBJ1-1	CASSPTAQALNTEAFF
TRBV9	TRBJ2-2	CASSVYRQNTGELFF
TRBV9	TRBJ1-1	CASSVGRMPTEAFF
TRBV7-2	TRBJ2-3	CASSLARRGATDTQYF
TRBV7-2	TRBJ1-3	CASSKQGGNTIYF
TRBV6-5	TRBJ2-5	CASTPASGDQETQYF
TRBV28	TRBJ2-1	CASSSGVHEQFF
TRBV18	TRBJ1-5	CASSPGQDQPQHF
TRBV18	TRBJ1-1	CASSPTENTEAFF
TRBV5-1	TRBJ2-5	CASSTRDSKETQYF
TRBV6-5	TRBJ2-7	CASSLGTASYEQYF
TRBV30	TRBJ2-7	CAWMAGAPYEQYF